These 15 T cell receptor beta chains originate from one sample sequenced in a study of low-dose radiotherapy and immunotherapy resistance in tumors. TRAV and TRBV primers primed cDNA for both TCRalpha and TCRbeta. A roughly 19-cycle PCR with a constant-region primer and V-primer adapter amplified TCRs. One entry per CDR3 protein results from TCRdb running MiXCR on the reads. The sample contains around 80,000 distinct CDR3 sequences, 18% of which appear only once. Time point given: before trial treatment. Sequenced here: PBMCs, sampled before treatment. These receptors were taken from a male donor with prostate cancer.

This clonotype appeared many times. The chain combines TRBV24-1 with TRBJ2-7; 9 bases are a match to TRBD1. The CDR3 runs to 14 residues. V dropped 4 bases and J dropped 2; count of bases not matched to a gene: 2. Germline V gives CDR1 KGHDR, CDR2 SFDVKD. The CDR3 DNA follows: TGTGCCACCAGTGAGAGGGACAGGGCCTACGAGCAGTACTTC. It translates to CATSERDRAYEQYF.

This clonotype has at least ten counts. This chain links TRBV30 with TRBJ2-7; D is perhaps TRBD2 (6 bases). Trimming pared 2 bases from V and 3 bases from J, leaving 14 bases between. Germline CDR1 and CDR2: GTSNPN and SVGIG (reference sequence). The CDR3 is 14 amino acids. CDR3 sequence reads: CAWSPSSAHYEQYF. CDR3 in DNA: TGTGCCTGGAGTCCGTCTAGCGCCCACTACGAGCAGTACTTC.

Of note for this clonotype: It is likely a read error: a sequence one base away is far more abundant. The chain carries TRBV5-3 and TRBJ2-2, with TRBD2 matching 10 bases. TRBV5-3 is treated as an ORF (open reading frame) with a function not yet certain. The CDR3 length is 15 residues. CDR3 protein: CASSLLAGKTGELFF. CDR3 DNA sequence: TGTGCCAGCAGCTTACTAGCGGGAAAGACCGGGGAGCTGTTTTTT.

This clonotype was seen ten or more times. CDR3 sequence: CASSQEVGTTGNTIYF. CDR3 DNA sequence: TGTGCCAGCAGCCAAGAAGTGGGCACGACAGGAAACACCATATATTTT. The rearrangement links TRBV4-2 to TRBJ1-3; no clear D. There are 16 residues in the CDR3. Trimming removed 0 bases from V and 4 bases from J, with 13 bases in between. Germline V gene lookup returns CDR1 LGHNA and CDR2 YNFKEQ.

This chain uses TRBV28 with TRBJ1-4; a possible D gene is TRBD1 (5 bases). This CDR3 spans 14 amino acids. Trimming pared 2 bases from V and 7 bases from J, leaving 11 bases between. In germline, CDR1 is MDHEN, CDR2 SYDVKM. The CDR3 bases are TGTGCCAGCAGTTTAAGGCAGGGCCGTGAAAAACTGTTTTTT. It encodes CASSLRQGREKLFF.

In this sample, this clonotype turned up a few times. This chain links TRBV4-1 with TRBJ2-7; possibly TRBD2 for D (6 bases). V lost 5 bases, J lost 0 bases, and 14 bases lay in between. CDR1 and CDR2 from the germline V gene are MGHRA and YSYEKL. The CDR3 runs 15 residues. Written as DNA, the CDR3 is TGCGCCAGCAGCGACCCTCGGGGGAACTCCTACGAGCAGTACTTC. This sequence encodes CASSDPRGNSYEQYF.

For this clonotype: The junction does not match germline at one end; this may be a read error. V and J are TRBV7-2 and TRBJ2-5; D is possibly TRBD1 or TRBD2 (5 bases each). Germline CDR1 is SGHTA and CDR2 is FQGNSA. This CDR3 is built from 13 residues. CDR3 nucleotides: TGTACCCGCAGCTTAGGGCCGAGGGGGACCCAGTACTTC. It specifies CTRSLGPRGTQYF.

This clonotype was seen at least ten times. The gene calls are TRBV4-1 and TRBJ2-3; D unclear. V was trimmed by 0 bases and J by 1 base, leaving 5 bases between them. The germline gives CDR1 MGHRA, CDR2 YSYEKL. The CDR3 runs to 14 residues. CDR3 region: CASSQEGGTDTQYF. DNA for the CDR3: TGCGCCAGCAGCCAAGAGGGCGGCACAGATACGCAGTATTTT.

This clonotype was recorded at least ten times. The V and J genes are TRBV12-3 or TRBV12-4 and TRBJ1-1; D ambiguous. Trimming shortened V by 0 bases and J by 4 bases, and 9 bases separated the two germline ends. CDR3 size: 14 residues. This chain's CDR3 is CASSLARYGTEAFF. CDR3 nucleotide sequence: TGTGCCAGCAGTTTAGCCCGTTACGGCACTGAAGCTTTCTTT.

This clonotype was seen many times. The chain has TRBV20-1 and TRBJ2-7; 11 bases are a match to TRBD2. Per the germline V gene, CDR1 is DFQATT and CDR2 is SNEGSKA (reference sequence). CDR3 size: 15 residues. The junction had 7 bases not matched to a gene; V was cut back by 3 bases and J by 3 bases. The CDR3, as DNA: TGCAGTGCTAGTGCAGGGACTAGCGGACACTACGAGCAGTACTTC. Encoded protein: CSASAGTSGHYEQYF.

With respect to this clonotype: This clone may be a read error of a much larger clone one base away. The CDR3 is CASRLLGAAGDEQFF. The CDR3 DNA follows: TGTGCCAGCAGACTACTCGGGGCGGCGGGCGATGAGCAGTTCTTC. The chain is built from TRBV12-3 or TRBV12-4 and TRBJ2-1, with D perhaps being TRBD1 or TRBD2 (5 bases each). This CDR3 is 15 amino acids long. V was trimmed by 6 bases and J by 8 bases, leaving 20 bases between them.

This clonotype showed up many times. V is TRBV27 and J is TRBJ1-2; D is uncertain. The CDR3 consists of 13 residues. The germline V gene encodes CDR1 MNHEY and CDR2 SMNVEV (reference sequence). Trimming took off 3 bases at V and 0 bases at J, with 5 bases between the two ends. CDR3 in amino acids: CASSLDANYGYTF. As DNA, the CDR3 is TGTGCCAGCAGTTTGGATGCTAACTATGGCTACACCTTC.

This clonotype was detected ten times or more. The chain couples TRBV29-1 to TRBJ2-7; maybe TRBD1 (6 bases). V was clipped by 6 bases and J by 7 bases, with 19 bases between them. This CDR3 has 13 amino acids. Germline V CDR1 and CDR2: SQVTM, ANQGSEA. The CDR3 protein is CSVPGTSAIEQYF. In nucleotides, the CDR3 is TGCAGCGTCCCCGGGACATCCGCTATTGAGCAGTACTTC.

This clonotype was recorded at least ten times. V is TRBV12-3 or TRBV12-4 and J is TRBJ2-1; D may be TRBD2 (6 bases). The CDR3 sequence is 16 residues long. With 2 bases removed from V and 0 bases from J, the gap between germline ends came to 11 bases. The CDR3 nucleotides are TGTGCCAGCAGTTTAATGCGGGGTACCTCCTACAATGAGCAGTTCTTC. Its translation is CASSLMRGTSYNEQFF.

The V and J genes are TRBV11-3 and TRBJ2-1, with D tentatively TRBD1 (6 bases). The V gene's germline CDR1 is SGHNT and CDR2 YENEEA. V lost 2 bases, J lost 3 bases, and 11 bases lay in between. The CDR3 is made up of 15 amino acids. The CDR3 is CASSLPTGSYNEQFF. Here the CDR3 DNA reads TGTGCCAGCAGCTTACCCACAGGGAGCTACAATGAGCAGTTCTTC.